This T cell receptor beta chain was profiled in a study of cytomegalovirus exposure and HLA in healthy donors. About the study: Counted in an early data release were approximately 85 million unique TCRs from HLA-typed donors. General observations from the study: Investigators reported 150 to 200 TCR beta chains as tied to cytomegalovirus. In an earlier analysis, productive rearrangement rates for most beta V segments clustered near 87% or 30%. Associated with HLA alleles at 0.05 false discovery rate in a later analysis were 15,000 to 20,000 TCR beta sequences.

For this clone: The antigen is undetermined.

The PCR used 60 Vbeta and 13 Jbeta primers. Profiled with immunoSEQ multiplex PCR; TCRdb holds only in-frame clones, not every one. The profile shows around 130,000 clones, roughly three quarters of them singletons. This receptor was taken from a man aged 18 to 29 in good health and CMV-seronegative. The sequenced sample was PBMCs.

The CDR3 DNA reads as TGTGCCAGCAGTCTGACAGGGGTAGAAGAAAAACTGTTTTTT. It is translated as CASSLTGVEEKLFF. The V and J genes are TRBV7-9 and TRBJ1-4; TRBD1 agrees at 8 bases. The germline V gene encodes CDR1 SEHNR and CDR2 FQNEAQ (reference sequence). The CDR3 is 14 residues long. Trimming at V came to 6 bases and at J to 8 bases, leaving 8 bases not matched to a gene.